The clone carrying this T cell receptor (beta chain) appeared a single time. The data belong to a study of blood T cell repertoires in COVID-19. The repertoire was sequenced with immunoSEQ multiplex PCR; TCRdb's copy has only in-frame clones and lacks some. The top ten hold 10% of the sample, which has a few hundred thousand clones, about 86% seen once. The CDR3 totals 15 residues. Trimming took off 0 bases at V and 7 bases at J, with 16 bases between the two ends. Germline-derived CDR1 and CDR2 are SGHTA and FQGNSA. The sequence derives from a woman aged 45-59 years with COVID-19, enrolled during active disease. The rearrangement joins TRBV7-2 to TRBJ2-7; D is ambiguous. The sample was peripheral blood. In DNA, the CDR3 is TGTGCCAGCAGCTTAGCGAGGATCACGGCCGCAGAGCAGTACTTC. Translation: CASSLARITAAEQYF.